Presented here are 20 T cell receptor beta chains from one specimen sequenced in a study of T-cell reconstitution after alpha-beta-depleted transplantation in children. TCRbeta library preparation incorporated unique molecular identifiers. TCRdb fed the PCR reads into MiXCR, producing one record per CDR3 protein. The sample has 98,000 or so distinct CDR3 sequences, 5.5% to 6.5% seen once. The input for sequencing was PBMCs, mostly from graft donor cells, taken 360 days after TCRalphabeta/CD19-depleted stem cell transplant. These receptors came from a male patient between 2 and 15 years old who had a stem cell transplant for acute lymphoblastic leukemia, so the T cells may come from the graft donor.

This clonotype was counted at least ten times. The V gene is TRBV27, the J gene TRBJ1-2, with D possibly being TRBD1 (6 bases). Trimming took 5 bases from V and 0 from J, leaving 7 bases between them. This CDR3 contains 13 residues. Germline V gene data show CDR1 as MNHEY and CDR2 as SMNVEV (reference sequence). The CDR3 DNA is TGTGCCAGCAGTACAGGGCCTAACTATGGCTACACCTTC. Translation: CASSTGPNYGYTF.

This clonotype has a single count. This may be a read error, as it is one base from a much larger clone. The rearrangement uses TRBV10-3 and TRBJ2-3; 9 bases agree with TRBD2. The germline CDR1 and CDR2 sequences are ENHRY and SYGVKD. This CDR3 is built from 14 residues. The CDR3 protein is CASCSGGSTDTRYF. Written as DNA, the CDR3 is TGTGCCAGTTGTAGCGGGGGTAGCACAGATACGCGGTATTTT.

V gene TRBV7-9 combines with J gene TRBJ2-5, with 9 bases matching TRBD2. The CDR3 length is 16 residues. Germline V gene sequence: CDR1 SEHNR, CDR2 FQNEAQ (reference sequence). Unmatched junction bases numbered 10, after V lost 3 bases and J lost 5 bases. The CDR3 sequence: CASSFRTSALGETQYF. The CDR3 DNA follows: TGTGCCAGCAGCTTCCGGACTAGCGCCTTGGGGGAGACCCAGTACTTC.

The chain has TRBV27 and TRBJ1-2, with D perhaps matching TRBD1 (6 bases). Germline V gene data show CDR1 as MNHEY and CDR2 as SMNVEV (reference sequence). V lost 5 bases to trimming and J lost 7 bases, with 23 bases between them. The CDR3 spans 16 residues. The CDR3: CASSQTTGPAGGGYTF. The CDR3 nucleotides read TGTGCCAGCAGTCAAACCACAGGGCCGGCGGGAGGTGGCTACACCTTC.

This clonotype was seen at least ten times. This chain joins TRBV11-1 and TRBJ2-2; maybe TRBD2 (5 bases). Germline V gene data show CDR1 as SGHAT and CDR2 as FQDESV (reference sequence). CDR3 length equals 13 residues. V shed 7 bases and J shed 4 bases, with 10 bases lying between them. The CDR3 sequence is CASTPGFTGELFF. The CDR3, as DNA: TGTGCCAGCACACCGGGGTTCACCGGGGAGCTGTTTTTT.

In this sample, this clonotype turned up many times. V gene TRBV7-6 combines with J gene TRBJ2-7; the D call may be TRBD1 or TRBD2 (5 bases each). Germline CDR1 and CDR2: SGHVS and FNYEAQ. The CDR3 sequence is 13 residues long. Trimming removed 5 bases at V and 3 bases at J, with 11 bases between. The CDR3 loop is CASSIGTYYEQYF. In nucleotides, the CDR3 is TGTGCCAGCAGCATTGGGACGTACTACGAGCAGTACTTC.

The sample holds a few counts of this clonotype. The chain combines TRBV27 with TRBJ2-1, with D possibly matching TRBD2 (6 bases). Trimming cost V 8 bases and J 3 bases, with 26 bases left between them. This CDR3 region has 18 residues. CDR1 MNHEY and CDR2 SMNVEV come from the germline V gene (reference sequence). The CDR3 here is CASVGISNYGTHYNEQFF. In DNA, the CDR3 is TGTGCCAGCGTTGGTATATCCAACTACGGGACTCACTACAATGAGCAGTTCTTC.

The chain joins TRBV28 to TRBJ2-7; the D is unclear. Trimming took off 4 bases at V and 9 bases at J, with 16 bases between the two ends. There are 13 residues in the CDR3. Looked up from germline, CDR1 is MDHEN and CDR2 is SYDVKM. The CDR3: CASSSGKAVRQYF. The CDR3 bases are TGTGCCAGCAGTTCTGGGAAGGCGGTGAGGCAGTACTTC.

V and J are TRBV9 and TRBJ1-6, with 10 positions matching TRBD1. The germline V gene has CDR1 SGDLS and CDR2 YYNGEE. The CDR3 consists of 16 residues. V trimming: 5 bases; J trimming: 8 bases; junction bases outside the gene matches: 10. The chain's CDR3 is CASSSLTGTGDSPLHF. The CDR3 DNA reads TGTGCCAGCAGTTCTCTGACCGGGACAGGGGATTCACCCCTCCACTTT.

The chain links TRBV9 to TRBJ2-7, with 10 bases lining up with TRBD2. After removal of 3 bases from V and 2 bases from J, the junction contained 2 bases not matched to a gene. CDR3 length: 14 amino acids. Germline-derived CDR1 and CDR2 are SGDLS and YYNGEE. CDR3 residues: CASSASGGPYEQYF. Here the CDR3 DNA reads TGTGCCAGCAGCGCTAGCGGGGGACCCTACGAGCAGTACTTC. The full variable domain, its missing parts supplied by reference TRBV9 and TRBJ2-7, is DSGVTQTPKHLITATGQRVTLRCSPRSGDLSVYWYQQSLDQGLQFLIQYYNGEERAKGNILERFSAQQFPDLHSELNLSSLELGDSALYFCASSASGGPYEQYFGPGTRLTVT.

The V call is TRBV9, the J call TRBJ1-2; unclear D gene. Trimming took 3 bases from V and 4 from J, leaving 4 bases between them. The CDR3 totals 11 residues. Germline loops: CDR1 SGDLS, CDR2 YYNGEE. This chain's CDR3 is CASSASYGYTF. CDR3 DNA: TGTGCCAGCAGCGCCTCCTATGGCTACACCTTC. Supplemented by reference TRBV9 and TRBJ1-2, the full variable domain reads DSGVTQTPKHLITATGQRVTLRCSPRSGDLSVYWYQQSLDQGLQFLIQYYNGEERAKGNILERFSAQQFPDLHSELNLSSLELGDSALYFCASSASYGYTFGSGTRLTVV.

The chain joins TRBV7-8 to TRBJ2-1; maybe TRBD1 (5 bases). Germline-derived CDR1 and CDR2 are SGHVS and FQNEAQ. This CDR3 has 13 amino acids. Trimming stripped 5 bases from V and 9 bases from J, with 14 bases between. CDR3 sequence (DNA): TGTGCCAGCAGCCCCTACTCTGACAGTGAGCAGTTCTTC. It codes for CASSPYSDSEQFF.

This clonotype was counted between two and nine times. The genes are TRBV7-9 and TRBJ1-2; TRBD1 is a possible D gene (6 bases). The CDR3 has 16 residues. CDR1 and CDR2 from the germline V gene are SEHNR and FQNEAQ (reference sequence). V lost 6 bases and J lost 4, with 21 bases in between. CDR3 protein: CASSRTGTKKGYGYTF. In nucleotides, the CDR3 is TGTGCCAGCAGTCGTACCGGGACAAAGAAGGGCTATGGCTACACCTTC.

This clonotype showed up just a few times. The V call is TRBV9, the J call TRBJ1-5, with no clear D. Germline V lookup: CDR1 SGDLS, CDR2 YYNGEE. The CDR3 consists of 9 residues. V lost 3 bases to trimming and J lost 15 bases, with 7 bases between them. The CDR3 spells CASSGDGHF. The DNA of the CDR3 is TGTGCCAGCAGCGGCGATGGGCATTTT.

V and J are TRBV20-1 and TRBJ2-2; TRBD2 aligns across 7 bases. Germline loops: CDR1 DFQATT, CDR2 SNEGSKA (reference sequence). V was clipped by 0 bases and J by 3 bases; unmatched bases: 4. The length of the CDR3 is 15 residues. The CDR3 loop reads CSAREVGGHTGELFF. The CDR3 DNA reads as TGCAGTGCTAGAGAGGTGGGAGGGCACACCGGGGAGCTGTTTTTT.

This sequence joins TRBV19 and TRBJ1-1; D is perhaps TRBD1 (5 bases). Germline V gene sequence: CDR1 LNHDA, CDR2 SQIVND (reference sequence). Trimming stripped 2 bases from V and 1 base from J, with 8 bases between. The CDR3 loop spans 14 amino acids. CDR3 residues: CASSIWDGNTEAFF. Written as DNA, the CDR3 is TGTGCCAGTAGTATATGGGACGGGAACACTGAAGCTTTCTTT.

V is TRBV4-3 and J is TRBJ2-3; perhaps D is TRBD1 or TRBD2 (5 bases each). Germline-derived CDR1 and CDR2 are LGHNA and YSLEER. The length of the CDR3 is 14 residues. With 4 bases removed from V and 9 bases from J, the gap between germline ends came to 17 bases. In nucleotides, the CDR3 is TGCGCCAGCAGCCTACCGGGACCACTCGAGACGCAGTATTTT. Amino acid sequence: CASSLPGPLETQYF.

In this sample, this clonotype turned up many times. This chain joins TRBV28 and TRBJ1-2, with no clear D. The germline V gene encodes CDR1 MDHEN and CDR2 SYDVKM. This CDR3 is built from 14 residues. V gave up 7 bases and J gave up 4 bases, with 16 bases separating them. This CDR3 is CASTSAPTLYGYTF. For the CDR3, the DNA is TGTGCCAGCACTTCAGCCCCGACACTCTATGGCTACACCTTC.

This clonotype was detected many times. The chain is built from TRBV10-3 and TRBJ2-3, with TRBD2 as a possible D gene (6 bases). Trimming removed 6 bases at V and 2 bases at J, with 18 bases between. The germline V gene has CDR1 ENHRY and CDR2 SYGVKD. The CDR3 loop spans 16 amino acids. CDR3 protein: CAISLDFGGFTDTQYF. The CDR3 bases are TGTGCCATCAGCCTCGATTTCGGAGGGTTCACAGATACGCAGTATTTT.

This clonotype was detected ten times or more. The chain combines TRBV9 with TRBJ2-7; 8 bases agree with TRBD1. The CDR3 covers 16 residues. Germline-derived CDR1 and CDR2 are SGDLS and YYNGEE. Trimming took 0 bases from V and 3 from J; bases not matched to a gene: 8. CDR3 in amino acids: CASSVADREAGYEQYF. CDR3 nucleotides: TGTGCCAGCAGCGTAGCGGACAGGGAAGCTGGCTACGAGCAGTACTTC. The variable domain in full, with the rest retrieved from reference TRBV9 and TRBJ2-7, is DSGVTQTPKHLITATGQRVTLRCSPRSGDLSVYWYQQSLDQGLQFLIQYYNGEERAKGNILERFSAQQFPDLHSELNLSSLELGDSALYFCASSVADREAGYEQYFGPGTRLTVT.